One and the same sample provided the 12 T cell receptor beta chains below, sequenced in a study of tissue T cells after allogeneic stem cell transplantation. Measured with immunoSEQ multiplex PCR; TCRdb has only the in-frame clones, and not every one. The profile shows 25,000 to 30,000 clones, 85% to 90% of them singletons. The specimen was blood, collected before transplantation. Receptors originate from a woman between 18 and 49 years old who later had graft-versus-host disease after an allogeneic stem cell transplant.

Only a few counts were recorded for this clone. This chain connects TRBV28 to TRBJ1-5, with 9 nucleotides matching TRBD1. Germline V gene data show CDR1 as MDHEN and CDR2 as SYDVKM. The CDR3 spans 16 residues. This CDR3 is CDMGDRVKQGNQPQHF. Here the CDR3 DNA reads TGTGACATGGGGGACAGGGTTAAACAGGGCAATCAGCCCCAGCATTTT.

The chain combines TRBV3-1 (or the pseudogene TRBV3-2) with TRBJ1-1; possible D gene TRBD1, 5 bases. The CDR3 extends over 13 amino acids. V was pared by 7 bases and J by 8 bases, with 17 bases between. The germline V gene has CDR1 LGHDT and CDR2 YNNKEL (reference sequence). DNA of the CDR3: TGTGCCAGCACCAAAGTCGGGGGGTTCGAAGCTTTCTTT. This codes for CASTKVGGFEAFF.

The chain joins TRBV3-1 (or the pseudogene TRBV3-2) to TRBJ1-1; 7 bases are a match to TRBD1. Losses at the gene ends were 4 bases for V and 3 bases for J; bases not matched to a gene: 5. CDR1 and CDR2 from the germline V gene are LGHDT and YNNKEL (reference sequence). This CDR3 has 14 residues. CDR3 DNA sequence: TGTGCCAGCAGCCCCCAGGGGGACCACACTGAAGCTTTCTTT. This sequence encodes CASSPQGDHTEAFF.

The chain carries TRBV28 and TRBJ2-7; D gene ambiguous. The CDR3 is 13 amino acids. Deletions cut 5 bases from V and 2 bases from J, with 10 bases between. Germline V gene data show CDR1 as MDHEN and CDR2 as SYDVKM. CDR3 nucleotide sequence: TGTGCCAGCAGTCCCAGCATAACCTACGAGCAGTACTTC. Translation gives CASSPSITYEQYF.

This chain connects TRBV14 to TRBJ1-1; D gene unclear. With 1 base removed from V and 7 bases from J, the gap between germline ends came to 22 bases. The CDR3 consists of 17 residues. The germline CDR1 and CDR2 sequences are SGHDN and FVKESK. The CDR3 region is CASSQVTVWGGSDEAFF. The CDR3 DNA is TGTGCCAGCAGCCAAGTAACGGTCTGGGGTGGCTCTGATGAAGCTTTCTTT.

This chain links TRBV7-9 with TRBJ1-1, with no clear D. CDR1 is SEHNR, CDR2 FQNEAQ, per germline (reference sequence). CDR3 length: 13 amino acids. Trimming shortened V by 3 bases and J by 1 base, and 6 bases separated the two germline ends. The CDR3 region has the DNA TGTGCCAGCAGCTTGGGAGCGAACACTGAAGCTTTCTTT. Its protein product is CASSLGANTEAFF.

Notes on this clone: Other DNA sequences in this sample translate to the same CDR3. The chain is built from TRBV6-1 and TRBJ2-7; D tentatively reads TRBD1 or TRBD2 (5 bases each). Between the trimmed V and J ends, which lost 3 bases and 0 bases, there was a span of 9 bases. Germline CDR1 and CDR2: MNHNS and SASEGT. The CDR3 spans 14 residues. CDR3 protein: CASSEGDSSYEQYF. DNA for the CDR3: TGTGCCAGCAGTGAGGGAGACAGCTCCTACGAGCAGTACTTC.

This clone was detected a few times. The CDR3 is CATSDRSGEQFF. The CDR3 nucleotides are TGTGCCACCAGTGATCGTAGTGGTGAGCAGTTCTTC. The V call is TRBV24-1, the J call TRBJ2-1; no definite D call. Germline CDR1 is KGHDR and CDR2 is SFDVKD. The CDR3 is 12 residues long. The V gene lost 3 bases and the J gene lost 9 bases, with 8 bases spanning the gap.

The chain has TRBV6-5 and TRBJ1-1; possible D gene TRBD1, 5 bases. The germline V gene has CDR1 MNHEY and CDR2 SVGAGI. With 6 bases removed from V and 4 bases from J, the gap between germline ends came to 12 bases. CDR3 length equals 13 residues. The CDR3 bases are TGTGCCAGCAGCGCCGCGGGGCGCACTGAAGCTTTCTTT. Encoded protein: CASSAAGRTEAFF.

DNA for the CDR3: TGTGCCAGCAGTTACTCGATTAGGACCGCCGAAGCTTTCTTT. Its protein is CASSYSIRTAEAFF. The chain links TRBV6-5 to TRBJ1-1; D gene ambiguous. The CDR3 spans 14 residues. Trimming shortened V by 0 bases and J by 8 bases, and 13 bases separated the two germline ends. Looked up from germline, CDR1 is MNHEY and CDR2 is SVGAGI.

The chain uses TRBV28 and TRBJ2-4; the D is unclear. The CDR3 is made up of 18 amino acids. Germline V gene data show CDR1 as MDHEN and CDR2 as SYDVKM. Trimming stripped 3 bases from V and 2 bases from J, with 20 bases between. CDR3 nucleotide sequence: TGTGCCAGCAGTTTTGTTGCCCTATGGTCTAATCCCAAAAACATTCAGTACTTC. It is translated as CASSFVALWSNPKNIQYF.

This chain uses TRBV5-5 with TRBJ1-1; D call uncertain. Germline V CDR1 and CDR2: SGHKS, YYEKEE (reference sequence). The V and J ends lost 2 bases and 1 base respectively, with 9 bases between them. The CDR3 totals 14 residues. CDR3: CASSFAGPNTEAFF. The CDR3 DNA sequence: TGTGCCAGCAGCTTCGCTGGCCCGAACACTGAAGCTTTCTTT. Full variable domain (remainder filled in from reference TRBV5-5 and TRBJ1-1): DAGVTQSPTHLIKTRGQQVTLRCSPISGHKSVSWYQQVLGQGPQFIFQYYEKEERGRGNFPDRFSARQFPNYSSELNVNALLLGDSALYLCASSFAGPNTEAFFGQGTRLTVV.